Given below is one TCR beta chain in context. The antigen is undetermined. V lost 8 bases and J lost 0, with 11 bases in between. CDR1 and CDR2 from the germline V gene are MNHNS and SASEGT. The CDR3 has 13 residues. TCRdb used MiXCR to reprocess the RT-PCR reads, holding one entry per CDR3 protein. The data show fewer than 700,000 distinct CDR3 sequences, approximately 13% seen once. These data belong to a study of response to subunit inactivated influenza vaccine. Study-wide results and limits: The authors suggested that few new T cells are recruited per seasonal influenza vaccination.

This TCR came from a man between 45 and 60 years old who received an inactivated influenza vaccine. The sequencing used PBMCs from blood, collected about 6 weeks after vaccination. This chain joins TRBV6-1 and TRBJ2-7; unclear D gene. The CDR3 loop is CASLGSGSYEQYF. The CDR3 DNA sequence: TGTGCCAGCCTAGGATCGGGCTCCTACGAGCAGTACTTC.